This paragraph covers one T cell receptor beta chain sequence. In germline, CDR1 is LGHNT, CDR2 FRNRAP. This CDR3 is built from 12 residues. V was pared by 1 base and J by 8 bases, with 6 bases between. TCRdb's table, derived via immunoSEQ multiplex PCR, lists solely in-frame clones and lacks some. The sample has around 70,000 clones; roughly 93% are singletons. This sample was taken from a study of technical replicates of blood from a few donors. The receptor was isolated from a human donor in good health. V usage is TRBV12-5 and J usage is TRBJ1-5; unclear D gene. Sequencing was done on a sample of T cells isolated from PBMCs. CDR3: CASGLGGEPQHF. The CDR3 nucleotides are TGTGCTAGTGGTTTGGGCGGGGAGCCCCAGCATTTT. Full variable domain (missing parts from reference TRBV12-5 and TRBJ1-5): DARVTQTPRHKVTEMGQEVTMRCQPILGHNTVFWYRQTMMQGLELLAYFRNRAPLDDSGMPKDRFSAEMPDATLATLKIQPSEPRDSAVYFCASGLGGEPQHFGDGTRLSIL.